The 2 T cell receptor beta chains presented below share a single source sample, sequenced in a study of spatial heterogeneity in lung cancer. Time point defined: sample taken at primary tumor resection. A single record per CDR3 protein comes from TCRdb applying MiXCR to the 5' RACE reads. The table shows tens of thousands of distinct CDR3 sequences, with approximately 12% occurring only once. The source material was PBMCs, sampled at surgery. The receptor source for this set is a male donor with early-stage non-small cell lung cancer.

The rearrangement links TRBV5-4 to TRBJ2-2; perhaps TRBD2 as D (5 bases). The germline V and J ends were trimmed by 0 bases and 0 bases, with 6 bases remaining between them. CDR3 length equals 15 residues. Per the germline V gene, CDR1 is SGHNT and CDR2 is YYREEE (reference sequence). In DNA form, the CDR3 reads TGTGCCAGCAGCTTGGCCGGGACGAACACCGGGGAGCTGTTTTTT. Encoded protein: CASSLAGTNTGELFF.

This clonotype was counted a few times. CDR3 amino acids: CSARLNTEAFF. For the CDR3, the DNA is TGCAGCGCCCGTTTGAACACTGAAGCTTTCTTT. The J gene is TRBJ1-1, the V gene TRBV29-1; D not resolved. The CDR3 has 11 amino acids. V was clipped by 7 bases and J by 0 bases, with 6 bases between them. The germline V gene has CDR1 SQVTM and CDR2 ANQGSEA.